These T cell receptor beta chains were read from a single sample in a study of blood T cell repertoires in COVID-19. Sequenced by immunoSEQ multiplex PCR; TCRdb stores in-frame clones only, minus some. Here the sample spans about 76,000 clones, roughly nine tenths being singletons. The specimen was peripheral blood. The receptors were gathered from a man aged 50-59 years with acute or convalescent COVID-19. Both conserved end residues are part of each CDR3. The order of the fields is clone size, D gene, CDR3 length, J gene, V gene, CDR3 protein, CDR3 DNA. D genes are given only for firm matches. Clone size, where shown, is once, few, many, or a class for clones that have expanded.

clone size: NA
D gene: TRBD1
CDR3 length: 14
J gene: TRBJ1-5
V gene: TRBV28
CDR3 protein: CASHGTGGYQPQHF
CDR3 DNA: TGTGCCAGTCACGGGACAGGGGGCTATCAGCCCCAGCATTTT

clone size: few
D gene: NA
CDR3 length: 12
J gene: TRBJ1-1
V gene: TRBV28
CDR3 protein: CASRRYSYEAFF
CDR3 DNA: TGTGCCAGCAGGAGATACAGCTATGAAGCTTTCTTT

clone size: few
D gene: TRBD1
CDR3 length: 15
J gene: TRBJ2-3
V gene: TRBV28
CDR3 protein: CASSPGQHSTDTQYF
CDR3 DNA: TGTGCCAGCAGCCCGGGACAGCATAGCACAGATACGCAGTATTTT

clone size: NA
D gene: TRBD2
CDR3 length: 14
J gene: TRBJ2-7
V gene: TRBV5-4
CDR3 protein: CASSLGAGDYEQYF
CDR3 DNA: TGTGCCAGCAGCTTGGGGGCGGGAGACTACGAGCAGTACTTC

clone size: few
D gene: NA
CDR3 length: 16
J gene: TRBJ2-7
V gene: TRBV7-8
CDR3 protein: CASSLAVWRDRYEQYF
CDR3 DNA: TGTGCCAGCAGCTTAGCGGTTTGGCGGGACCGGTACGAGCAGTACTTC

clone size: NA
D gene: TRBD1
CDR3 length: 15
J gene: TRBJ1-5
V gene: TRBV6-6
CDR3 protein: CASSYGTATTQPQHF
CDR3 DNA: TGTGCCAGCAGTTACGGGACAGCCACAACTCAGCCCCAGCATTTT

clone size: NA
D gene: NA
CDR3 length: 17
J gene: TRBJ2-3
V gene: TRBV27
CDR3 protein: CASRPSPSGLSTDTQYF
CDR3 DNA: TGTGCCAGCAGGCCGTCCCCGAGCGGATTGAGCACAGATACGCAGTATTTT

clone size: NA
D gene: NA
CDR3 length: 16
J gene: TRBJ1-4
V gene: TRBV9
CDR3 protein: CASSVGSGVTNEKLFF
CDR3 DNA: TGTGCCAGCAGCGTAGGATCCGGGGTCACTAATGAAAAACTGTTTTTT

clone size: NA
D gene: TRBD1
CDR3 length: 16
J gene: TRBJ2-1
V gene: TRBV19
CDR3 protein: CASSVLGTGKYNEQFF
CDR3 DNA: TGTGCCAGTAGCGTTTTGGGGACAGGGAAATACAATGAGCAGTTCTTC

clone size: NA
D gene: NA
CDR3 length: 16
J gene: TRBJ1-2
V gene: TRBV7-9
CDR3 protein: CASSLEPRGINYGYTF
CDR3 DNA: TGTGCCAGCAGCTTAGAGCCTAGGGGAATAAACTATGGCTACACCTTC

clone size: few
D gene: NA
CDR3 length: 10
J gene: TRBJ2-7
V gene: TRBV2
CDR3 protein: CASQGFEQYF
CDR3 DNA: TGTGCCAGCCAGGGCTTCGAGCAGTACTTC

clone size: NA
D gene: TRBD1
CDR3 length: 11
J gene: TRBJ1-2
V gene: TRBV29-1
CDR3 protein: CSAGQNYGYTF
CDR3 DNA: TGCAGCGCGGGACAGAACTATGGCTACACCTTC

clone size: NA
D gene: NA
CDR3 length: 13
J gene: TRBJ2-5
V gene: TRBV29-1
CDR3 protein: CSASRVSQETQYF
CDR3 DNA: TGCAGCGCTTCACGGGTCTCACAAGAGACCCAGTACTTC

clone size: NA
D gene: TRBD1
CDR3 length: 16
J gene: TRBJ1-2
V gene: TRBV7-9
CDR3 protein: CASSLKSGGQGRGYTF
CDR3 DNA: TGTGCCAGCAGCTTAAAAAGTGGGGGACAGGGACGTGGCTACACCTTC

clone size: NA
D gene: TRBD1
CDR3 length: 17
J gene: TRBJ1-2
V gene: TRBV28
CDR3 protein: CASQSPGTGQEGYGYTF
CDR3 DNA: TGTGCCAGCCAAAGTCCCGGGACAGGGCAAGAGGGCTATGGCTACACCTTC

clone size: NA
D gene: NA
CDR3 length: 15
J gene: TRBJ1-6
V gene: TRBV19
CDR3 protein: CASSREGRINSPLHF
CDR3 DNA: TGTGCCAGTAGTAGAGAGGGCAGAATTAATTCACCCCTCCACTTT

clone size: NA
D gene: TRBD2
CDR3 length: 13
J gene: TRBJ2-3
V gene: TRBV10-1
CDR3 protein: CASSGDYTDTQYF
CDR3 DNA: TGCGCCAGCAGTGGGGACTACACAGATACGCAGTATTTT

clone size: NA
D gene: NA
CDR3 length: 16
J gene: TRBJ2-4
V gene: TRBV6-1
CDR3 protein: CASSDAGTIGGNIQYF
CDR3 DNA: TGTGCCAGCAGTGATGCCGGGACTATCGGGGGCAACATTCAGTACTTC

clone size: NA
D gene: TRBD2
CDR3 length: 14
J gene: TRBJ2-1
V gene: TRBV28
CDR3 protein: CASSQSGGYNEQFF
CDR3 DNA: TGTGCCAGCAGCCAAAGCGGGGGTTACAATGAGCAGTTCTTC

clone size: NA
D gene: NA
CDR3 length: 12
J gene: TRBJ2-7
V gene: TRBV12-3/TRBV12-4
CDR3 protein: CASSSDSLEQYF
CDR3 DNA: TGTGCCAGCAGCTCGGACTCCCTCGAGCAGTACTTC

clone size: NA
D gene: TRBD1
CDR3 length: 15
J gene: TRBJ1-5
V gene: TRBV6-6
CDR3 protein: CASMKDRYSNQPQHF
CDR3 DNA: TGTGCCAGCATGAAGGACAGGTATAGCAATCAGCCCCAGCATTTT

clone size: NA
D gene: NA
CDR3 length: 15
J gene: TRBJ1-2
V gene: TRBV5-4
CDR3 protein: CASTVQGPGFYGYTF
CDR3 DNA: TGTGCCAGCACCGTACAGGGCCCGGGTTTCTATGGCTACACCTTC

clone size: NA
D gene: TRBD2
CDR3 length: 11
J gene: TRBJ2-1
V gene: TRBV12-3/TRBV12-4
CDR3 protein: CASTMGLASFF
CDR3 DNA: TGTGCCAGCACCATGGGACTAGCATCATTCTTC

clone size: NA
D gene: NA
CDR3 length: 13
J gene: TRBJ1-4
V gene: TRBV30
CDR3 protein: CAWSVRGNEKLFF
CDR3 DNA: TGTGCCTGGAGTGTCCGGGGGAATGAAAAACTGTTTTTT

clone size: NA
D gene: TRBD1
CDR3 length: 14
J gene: TRBJ2-5
V gene: TRBV7-9
CDR3 protein: CASSFRDRDRTQYF
CDR3 DNA: TGTGCCAGCAGCTTTCGGGACAGGGATCGGACCCAGTACTTC

clone size: once
D gene: TRBD1
CDR3 length: 15
J gene: TRBJ1-4
V gene: TRBV30
CDR3 protein: CAWSQGTASNEKLFF
CDR3 DNA: TGTGCCTGGAGTCAAGGGACAGCTAGTAATGAAAAACTGTTTTTT

clone size: NA
D gene: NA
CDR3 length: 13
J gene: TRBJ2-3
V gene: TRBV7-3
CDR3 protein: CASSWSVVDTQYF
CDR3 DNA: TGTGCCAGCAGCTGGAGCGTGGTTGATACGCAGTATTTT

clone size: once
D gene: TRBD2
CDR3 length: 15
J gene: TRBJ2-1
V gene: TRBV29-1
CDR3 protein: CSVATRLAVNNEQFF
CDR3 DNA: TGCAGCGTCGCGACGCGACTAGCGGTAAACAATGAGCAGTTCTTC

clone size: NA
D gene: TRBD2
CDR3 length: 14
J gene: TRBJ2-1
V gene: TRBV5-1
CDR3 protein: CASRLAGPGNEQFF
CDR3 DNA: TGCGCCAGCAGGCTAGCGGGGCCTGGGAATGAGCAGTTCTTC

clone size: NA
D gene: TRBD1
CDR3 length: 13
J gene: TRBJ2-1
V gene: TRBV2
CDR3 protein: CASSVQGVSEQFF
CDR3 DNA: TGTGCCAGCAGTGTGCAGGGGGTGAGTGAGCAGTTCTTC

clone size: NA
D gene: NA
CDR3 length: 11
J gene: TRBJ2-3
V gene: TRBV7-8
CDR3 protein: CASSTTDTQYF
CDR3 DNA: TGTGCCAGCAGCACAACAGATACGCAGTATTTT

clone size: NA
D gene: NA
CDR3 length: 15
J gene: TRBJ1-5
V gene: TRBV28
CDR3 protein: CASSHQGNSNQPQHF
CDR3 DNA: TGTGCCAGCAGCCATCAGGGCAATAGCAATCAGCCCCAGCATTTT

clone size: NA
D gene: NA
CDR3 length: 14
J gene: TRBJ2-1
V gene: TRBV28
CDR3 protein: CASSFPASEVEQFF
CDR3 DNA: TGTGCCAGCAGTTTCCCTGCTAGCGAGGTTGAGCAGTTCTTC

clone size: NA
D gene: NA
CDR3 length: 16
J gene: TRBJ2-5
V gene: TRBV9
CDR3 protein: CASSVHLGESGETQYF
CDR3 DNA: TGTGCCAGCAGCGTTCACCTGGGCGAATCCGGAGAGACCCAGTACTTC

clone size: NA
D gene: TRBD1
CDR3 length: 14
J gene: TRBJ1-5
V gene: TRBV6-1
CDR3 protein: CASSSRQGYQPQHF
CDR3 DNA: TGTGCCAGCAGTTCCCGACAGGGATATCAGCCCCAGCATTTT

clone size: NA
D gene: TRBD1
CDR3 length: 15
J gene: TRBJ2-3
V gene: TRBV6-5
CDR3 protein: CASSYSGGTSDTQYF
CDR3 DNA: TGTGCCAGCAGTTACTCAGGGGGCACTTCAGATACGCAGTATTTT

clone size: NA
D gene: NA
CDR3 length: 13
J gene: TRBJ1-6
V gene: TRBV10-3
CDR3 protein: CASLGAYNSPLHF
CDR3 DNA: TGTGCCTCCCTGGGGGCTTATAATTCACCCCTCCACTTT

clone size: NA
D gene: NA
CDR3 length: 16
J gene: TRBJ1-5
V gene: TRBV2
CDR3 protein: CASSEGSGNSIKPQHF
CDR3 DNA: TGTGCCAGCAGTGAAGGGTCAGGGAACTCAATCAAACCCCAGCATTTT

clone size: NA
D gene: TRBD1
CDR3 length: 17
J gene: TRBJ2-6
V gene: TRBV29-1
CDR3 protein: CSVALGQGASGANVLTF
CDR3 DNA: TGCAGCGTTGCGCTCGGACAGGGGGCATCTGGGGCCAACGTCCTGACTTTC

clone size: NA
D gene: TRBD1
CDR3 length: 14
J gene: TRBJ1-1
V gene: TRBV28
CDR3 protein: CASSLSGQYTEAFF
CDR3 DNA: TGTGCCAGCAGTTTATCGGGACAGTACACTGAAGCTTTCTTT

clone size: NA
D gene: NA
CDR3 length: 13
J gene: TRBJ1-2
V gene: TRBV19
CDR3 protein: CASSPPDSYGYTF
CDR3 DNA: TGTGCCAGTAGTCCGCCTGACAGCTATGGCTACACCTTC

clone size: NA
D gene: TRBD1
CDR3 length: 14
J gene: TRBJ1-2
V gene: TRBV6-4
CDR3 protein: CASSEQGVGYGYTF
CDR3 DNA: TGTGCCAGCAGTGAACAGGGGGTCGGCTATGGCTACACCTTC

clone size: NA
D gene: TRBD1
CDR3 length: 17
J gene: TRBJ1-6
V gene: TRBV4-1
CDR3 protein: CASSQGAGGFYNSPLHF
CDR3 DNA: TGCGCCAGCAGCCAAGGGGCAGGGGGCTTCTATAATTCACCCCTCCACTTT

clone size: NA
D gene: NA
CDR3 length: 13
J gene: TRBJ1-2
V gene: TRBV5-4
CDR3 protein: CASSLGQFYGYTF
CDR3 DNA: TGTGCCAGCAGCTTGGGACAGTTCTATGGCTACACCTTC

clone size: NA
D gene: NA
CDR3 length: 12
J gene: TRBJ1-2
V gene: TRBV6-2/TRBV6-3
CDR3 protein: CASSWGLDGYTF
CDR3 DNA: TGTGCCAGCAGTTGGGGACTGGACGGCTACACCTTC

clone size: NA
D gene: NA
CDR3 length: 15
J gene: TRBJ1-6
V gene: TRBV6-2/TRBV6-3
CDR3 protein: CASSYSGNWDSPLHF
CDR3 DNA: TGTGCCAGCAGTTACTCGGGCAACTGGGATTCACCCCTCCACTTT

clone size: NA
D gene: TRBD2
CDR3 length: 17
J gene: TRBJ2-7
V gene: TRBV4-1
CDR3 protein: CASSQLPSGTPSYEQYF
CDR3 DNA: TGCGCCAGCAGCCAACTTCCTAGCGGAACCCCCTCTTACGAGCAGTACTTC

clone size: NA
D gene: NA
CDR3 length: 17
J gene: TRBJ2-3
V gene: TRBV4-2
CDR3 protein: CASSQLQQGTGTDTQYF
CDR3 DNA: TGTGCCAGCAGCCAACTGCAACAGGGTACAGGCACAGATACGCAGTATTTT

clone size: few
D gene: NA
CDR3 length: 15
J gene: TRBJ1-5
V gene: TRBV28
CDR3 protein: CASSAAGVVNQPQHF
CDR3 DNA: TGTGCCAGCAGCGCGGCCGGGGTGGTGAATCAGCCCCAGCATTTT

clone size: NA
D gene: NA
CDR3 length: 14
J gene: TRBJ2-3
V gene: TRBV7-3
CDR3 protein: CASSLKGAGYTQYF
CDR3 DNA: TGTGCCAGCAGCTTAAAGGGGGCGGGGTATACGCAGTATTTT

clone size: once
D gene: NA
CDR3 length: 18
J gene: TRBJ2-2
V gene: TRBV27
CDR3 protein: CASSSNDMGARNTGELFF
CDR3 DNA: TGTGCCAGCAGTTCAAACGATATGGGGGCGAGAAACACCGGGGAGCTGTTTTTT

clone size: NA
D gene: NA
CDR3 length: 14
J gene: TRBJ2-2
V gene: TRBV27
CDR3 protein: CASREGVSTGELFF
CDR3 DNA: TGTGCCAGCAGAGAAGGGGTTAGCACCGGGGAGCTGTTTTTT

clone size: NA
D gene: NA
CDR3 length: 13
J gene: TRBJ2-3
V gene: TRBV5-4
CDR3 protein: CASSLYSLDTQYF
CDR3 DNA: TGTGCCAGCAGCTTGTATTCCTTGGATACGCAGTATTTT

clone size: NA
D gene: NA
CDR3 length: 15
J gene: TRBJ1-5
V gene: TRBV27
CDR3 protein: CASSPVEGYNQPQHF
CDR3 DNA: TGTGCCAGCAGCCCGGTGGAGGGATACAATCAGCCCCAGCATTTT

clone size: NA
D gene: TRBD2
CDR3 length: 15
J gene: TRBJ2-7
V gene: TRBV7-2
CDR3 protein: CAGCRLAGGPYEQYF
CDR3 DNA: TGTGCCGGATGTCGATTAGCGGGAGGGCCGTACGAGCAGTACTTC

clone size: NA
D gene: NA
CDR3 length: 11
J gene: TRBJ2-2
V gene: TRBV5-1
CDR3 protein: CASTGPGELFF
CDR3 DNA: TGCGCCAGCACCGGTCCCGGGGAGCTGTTTTTT

clone size: NA
D gene: TRBD1
CDR3 length: 12
J gene: TRBJ1-1
V gene: TRBV2
CDR3 protein: CAGGEQGVEAFF
CDR3 DNA: TGTGCCGGCGGGGAACAGGGGGTGGAAGCTTTCTTT